This T cell receptor beta chain stems from a study of neoadjuvant anti-PD-1 for oral cavity cancer. Documented time point: after neoadjuvant nivolumab, at surgical resection. These newly diagnosed stage II-IVA oral cavity squamous cell carcinoma patients had no prior systemic or radiation treatment. V lost 2 bases, J lost 0 bases, and 11 bases lay in between. The germline V gene encodes CDR1 MDHEN and CDR2 SYDVKM. The CDR3 loop spans 15 amino acids. About this clone: Its antigen is currently unknown.

General study findings and limits: Higher pretreatment Treg/Th17 ratios tracked higher pretreatment blood clonality.

The table came from immunoSEQ multiplex PCR; TCRdb's copy has only in-frame clones and leaves some out. The sample records about 10,000 clones, roughly 57% being singletons. V is TRBV28 and J is TRBJ2-7; no clear D. Sequences were derived from PBMCs, sampled after nivolumab (anti-PD-1) treatment. The receptor's source is a person aged 35-79 years with oral cavity squamous cell carcinoma. This CDR3 reads CASSLGAYSSYEQYF. CDR3 coding DNA: TGTGCCAGCAGTTTAGGTGCATACAGCTCCTACGAGCAGTACTTC. The variable domain in full, with the rest retrieved from reference TRBV28 and TRBJ2-7, is DVKVTQSSRYLVKRTGEKVFLECVQDMDHENMFWYRQDPGLGLRLIYFSYDVKMKEKGDIPEGYSVSREKKERFSLILESASTNQTSMYLCASSLGAYSSYEQYFGPGTRLTVT.